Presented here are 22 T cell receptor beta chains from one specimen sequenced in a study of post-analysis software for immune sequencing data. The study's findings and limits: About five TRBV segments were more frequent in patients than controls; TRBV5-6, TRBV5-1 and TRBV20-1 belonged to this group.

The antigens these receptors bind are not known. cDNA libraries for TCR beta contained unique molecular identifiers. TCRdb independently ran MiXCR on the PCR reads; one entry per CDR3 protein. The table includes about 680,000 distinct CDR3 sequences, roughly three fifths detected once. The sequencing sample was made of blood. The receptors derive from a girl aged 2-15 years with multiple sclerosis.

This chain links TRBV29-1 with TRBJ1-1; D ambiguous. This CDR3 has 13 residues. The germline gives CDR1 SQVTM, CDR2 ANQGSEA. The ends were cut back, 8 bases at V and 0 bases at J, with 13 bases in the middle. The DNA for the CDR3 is TGCAGCATACGTTATCAGGTGAACACTGAAGCTTTCTTT. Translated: CSIRYQVNTEAFF.

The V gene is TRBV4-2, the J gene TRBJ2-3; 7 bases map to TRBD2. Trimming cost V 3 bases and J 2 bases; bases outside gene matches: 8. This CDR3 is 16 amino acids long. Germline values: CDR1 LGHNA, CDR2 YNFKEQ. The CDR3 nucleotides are TGTGCCAGCAGCCAGGAAACGGGACTATACACAGATACGCAGTATTTT. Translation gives CASSQETGLYTDTQYF.

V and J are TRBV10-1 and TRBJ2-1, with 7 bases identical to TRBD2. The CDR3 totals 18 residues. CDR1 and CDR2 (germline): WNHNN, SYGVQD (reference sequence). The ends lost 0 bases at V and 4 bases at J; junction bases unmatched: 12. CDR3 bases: TGCGCCAGCAGTGAGTCCCCGGCCGGACTAGTGCTATACAATGAGCAGTTCTTC. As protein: CASSESPAGLVLYNEQFF.

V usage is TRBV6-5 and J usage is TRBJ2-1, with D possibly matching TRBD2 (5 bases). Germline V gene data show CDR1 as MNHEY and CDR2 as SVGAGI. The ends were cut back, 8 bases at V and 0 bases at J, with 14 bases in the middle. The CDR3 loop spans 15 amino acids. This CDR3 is CASGRPLASYNEQFF. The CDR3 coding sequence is TGTGCCAGCGGCCGTCCTCTAGCCTCCTACAATGAGCAGTTCTTC.

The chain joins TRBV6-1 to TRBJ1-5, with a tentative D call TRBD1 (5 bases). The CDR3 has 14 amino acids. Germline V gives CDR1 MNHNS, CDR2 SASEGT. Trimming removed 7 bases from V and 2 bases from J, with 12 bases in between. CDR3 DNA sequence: TGTGCCAGCACTTTCGGGACCCGCAATCAGCCCCAGCATTTT. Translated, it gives CASTFGTRNQPQHF.

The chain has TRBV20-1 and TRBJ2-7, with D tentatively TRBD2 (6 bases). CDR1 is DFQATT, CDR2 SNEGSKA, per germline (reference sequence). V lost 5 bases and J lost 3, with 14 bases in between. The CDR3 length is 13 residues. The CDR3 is CSASTSRFYEQYF. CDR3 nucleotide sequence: TGCAGTGCTTCGACTAGTCGATTCTACGAGCAGTACTTC.

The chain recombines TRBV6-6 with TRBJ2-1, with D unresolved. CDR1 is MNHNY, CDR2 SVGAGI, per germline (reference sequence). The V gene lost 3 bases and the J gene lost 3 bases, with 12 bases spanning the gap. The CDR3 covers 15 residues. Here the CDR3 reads CASSYLGLDYNEQFF. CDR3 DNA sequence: TGTGCCAGCAGTTATTTAGGGTTGGACTACAATGAGCAGTTCTTC.

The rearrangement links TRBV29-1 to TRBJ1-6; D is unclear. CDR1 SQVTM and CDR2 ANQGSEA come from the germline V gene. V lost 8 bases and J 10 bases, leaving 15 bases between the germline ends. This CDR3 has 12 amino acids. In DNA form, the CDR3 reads TGCAGCCCCGCCCGGGGTAGCTCACCCCTCCACTTT. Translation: CSPARGSSPLHF.

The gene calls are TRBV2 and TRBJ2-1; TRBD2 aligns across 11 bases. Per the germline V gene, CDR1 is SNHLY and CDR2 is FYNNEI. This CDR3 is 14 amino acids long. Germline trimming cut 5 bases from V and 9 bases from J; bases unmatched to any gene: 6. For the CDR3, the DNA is TGTGCCAGCAGTCTAGCGGGAGGTAGGAGTGAGCAGTTCTTC. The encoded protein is CASSLAGGRSEQFF. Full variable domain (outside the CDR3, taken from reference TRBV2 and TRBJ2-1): EPEVTQTPSHQVTQMGQEVILRCVPISNHLYFYWYRQILGQKVEFLVSFYNNEISEKSEIFDDQFSVERPDGSNFTLKIRSTKLEDSAMYFCASSLAGGRSEQFFGPGTRLTVL.

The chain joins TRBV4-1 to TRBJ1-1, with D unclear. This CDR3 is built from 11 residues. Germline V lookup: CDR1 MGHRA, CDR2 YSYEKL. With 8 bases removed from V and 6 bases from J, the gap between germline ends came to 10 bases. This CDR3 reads CASQREAEAFF. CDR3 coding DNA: TGCGCCAGCCAGAGAGAGGCTGAAGCTTTCTTT.

The CDR3 DNA reads as TGTGCCAGCAGTTACCTTGGAGGGATCAACACTGAAGCTTTCTTT. It translates to CASSYLGGINTEAFF. The chain links TRBV6-6 to TRBJ1-1; D gene uncertain. The CDR3 has 15 amino acids. Germline V CDR1 and CDR2: MNHNY, SVGAGI (reference sequence). V was shortened by 2 bases and J by 2 bases, with 12 bases between the two germline ends.

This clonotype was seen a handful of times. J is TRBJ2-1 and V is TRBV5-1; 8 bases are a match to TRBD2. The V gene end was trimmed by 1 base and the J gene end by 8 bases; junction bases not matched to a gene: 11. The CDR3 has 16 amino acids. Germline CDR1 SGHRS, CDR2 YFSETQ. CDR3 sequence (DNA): TGCGCCAGCAGCTTGTCAGGTGCGGGAGGCTCGGATGAGCAGTTCTTC. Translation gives CASSLSGAGGSDEQFF. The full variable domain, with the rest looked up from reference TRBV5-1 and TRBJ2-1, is KAGVTQTPRYLIKTRGQQVTLSCSPISGHRSVSWYQQTPGQGLQFLFEYFSETQRNKGNFPGRFSGRQFSNSRSEMNVSTLELGDSALYLCASSLSGAGGSDEQFFGPGTRLTVL.

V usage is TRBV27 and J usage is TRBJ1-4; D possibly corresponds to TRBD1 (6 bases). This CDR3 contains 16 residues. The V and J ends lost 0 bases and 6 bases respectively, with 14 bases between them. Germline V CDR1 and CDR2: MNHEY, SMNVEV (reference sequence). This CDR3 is CASSLSQGDDYEKLFF. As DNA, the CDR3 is TGTGCCAGCAGTTTATCACAGGGCGACGATTATGAAAAACTGTTTTTT. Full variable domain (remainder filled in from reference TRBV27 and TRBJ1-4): EAQVTQNPRYLITVTGKKLTVTCSQNMNHEYMSWYRQDPGLGLRQIYYSMNVEVTDKGDVPEGYKVSRKEKRNFPLILESPSPNQTSLYFCASSLSQGDDYEKLFFGSGTQLSVL.

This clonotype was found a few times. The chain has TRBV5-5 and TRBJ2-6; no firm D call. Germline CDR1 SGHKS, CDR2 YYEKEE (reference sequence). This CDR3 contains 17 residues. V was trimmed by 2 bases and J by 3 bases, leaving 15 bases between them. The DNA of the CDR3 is TGTGCCAGCAGCTTTCGGATCCCCTCCGGTGGGGCCAACGTCCTGACTTTC. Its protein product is CASSFRIPSGGANVLTF.

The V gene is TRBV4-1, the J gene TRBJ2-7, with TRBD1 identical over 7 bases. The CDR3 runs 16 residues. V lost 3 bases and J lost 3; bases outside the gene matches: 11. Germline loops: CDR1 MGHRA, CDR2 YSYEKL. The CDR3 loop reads CASSQTGTPGNYEQYF. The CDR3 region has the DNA TGCGCCAGCAGCCAGACAGGGACCCCCGGTAACTACGAGCAGTACTTC.

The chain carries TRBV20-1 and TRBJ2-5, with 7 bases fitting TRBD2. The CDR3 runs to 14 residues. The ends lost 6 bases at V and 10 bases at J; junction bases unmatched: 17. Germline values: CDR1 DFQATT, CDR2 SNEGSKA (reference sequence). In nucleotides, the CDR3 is TGCAGTGCCAGTGGGCCGGGACTAAATTGGGACCAGTACTTC. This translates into CSASGPGLNWDQYF.

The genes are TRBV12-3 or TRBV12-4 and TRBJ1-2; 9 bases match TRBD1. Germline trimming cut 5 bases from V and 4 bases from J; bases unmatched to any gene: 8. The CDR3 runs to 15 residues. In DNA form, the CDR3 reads TGTGCCAGCAGTACAGGGGGCGCGTTTACCTATGGCTACACCTTC. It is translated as CASSTGGAFTYGYTF.

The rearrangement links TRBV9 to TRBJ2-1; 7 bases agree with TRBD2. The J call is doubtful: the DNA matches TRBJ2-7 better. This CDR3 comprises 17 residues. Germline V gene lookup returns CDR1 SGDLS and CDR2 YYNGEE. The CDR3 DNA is TGTGCCAGCAGCGTAGGGGAGGGTGGCGGCCTAAGCTACGAGCAGTACTTC. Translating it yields CASSVGEGGGLSYEQYF.

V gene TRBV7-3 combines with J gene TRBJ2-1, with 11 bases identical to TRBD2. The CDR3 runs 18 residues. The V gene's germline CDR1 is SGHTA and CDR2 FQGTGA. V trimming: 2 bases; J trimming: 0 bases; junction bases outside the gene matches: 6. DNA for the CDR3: TGTGCCAGCAGCTTACTAGCGGGAGGCAGGAGCTCCTACAATGAGCAGTTCTTC. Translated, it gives CASSLLAGGRSSYNEQFF.

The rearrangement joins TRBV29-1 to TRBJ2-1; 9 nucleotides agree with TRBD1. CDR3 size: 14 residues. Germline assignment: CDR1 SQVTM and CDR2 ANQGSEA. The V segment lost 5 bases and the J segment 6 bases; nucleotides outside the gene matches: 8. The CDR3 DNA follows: TGCAGCGTTCATGGGACAGGGATGGCCAATGAGCAGTTCTTC. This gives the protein CSVHGTGMANEQFF.

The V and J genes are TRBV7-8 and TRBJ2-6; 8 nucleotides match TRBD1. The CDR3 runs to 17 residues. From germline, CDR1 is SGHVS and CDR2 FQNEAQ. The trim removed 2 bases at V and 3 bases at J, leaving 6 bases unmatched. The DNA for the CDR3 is TGTGCCAGCAGCTTACAGGGGGCTTTGGGTGGGGCCAACGTCCTGACTTTC. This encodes CASSLQGALGGANVLTF.

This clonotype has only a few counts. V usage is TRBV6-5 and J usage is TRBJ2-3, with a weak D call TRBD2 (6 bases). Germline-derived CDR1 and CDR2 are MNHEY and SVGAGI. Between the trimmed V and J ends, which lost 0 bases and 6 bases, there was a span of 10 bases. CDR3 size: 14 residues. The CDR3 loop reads CASSYSGSPDTQYF. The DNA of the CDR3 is TGTGCCAGCAGTTACTCCGGGAGTCCGGATACGCAGTATTTT.